This entry concerns a single T cell receptor beta chain. The data originate from a study of blood T cell repertoires in COVID-19. Overall study: Acute-phase and convalescent COVID-19 samples originated in the United States, Italy and Spain. Nucleic acid was either cDNA or gDNA, and it came from T cells, B-cell-depleted T cells, or PBMCs.

Per the authors' pipeline: The authors estimated nucleated cell counts from reference gene primer amplification. Generated by immunoSEQ multiplex PCR, the TCRdb table keeps only in-frame clones and is missing some. V, J and clone size derive from that table, while D and trimming were established from the DNA sequence. The sample contains roughly 65,000 clones, 60% to 80% of which appear only once. This CDR3 comprises 15 residues. V dropped 0 bases and J dropped 6 bases, with 14 bases sitting between them. From germline, CDR1 is LGHNA and CDR2 YNFKEQ. The chain employs TRBV4-2 and TRBJ1-2; D is undetermined. The sample consisted of peripheral blood. This receptor was taken from a man between 60 and 75 years old with acute or convalescent COVID-19. The CDR3 DNA reads as TGTGCCAGCAGCCAAGAGGCACAGCCAGAGAATGGCTACACCTTC. Amino acids: CASSQEAQPENGYTF.